These 4 T cell receptor delta chains originate from one sample sequenced in a study of γδ T cells in repeated Plasmodium falciparum infection. TCRdb reprocessed the multiplex PCR reads using CATT. The sample comprises 75,000 to 100,000 delta-chain clones, around 1.4% of which are singletons, and approximately 10% rests with the top ten. Flow sorting of PBMC yielded separate Vgamma9/Vdelta2+ and Vdelta2-negative gammadelta T cell populations for bulk repertoire analysis. Source material: gamma-delta T cells from blood. The source of these receptors is a pool of human donors (malaria-infected and uninfected, not separated).

Note on this clone: TCRdb's protein, taken from a much larger clone, differs from this DNA's translation at residue 14, likely owing to a read error; the protein displayed comes from the DNA. The chain links TRDV1 to TRDJ1; 8 nucleotides match TRDD3. Germline CDR1 and CDR2: TSWWSYY and QGS. This CDR3 contains 19 residues. Losses at the gene ends were 0 bases for V and 3 bases for J; bases not matched to a gene: 15. The CDR3 is CALGELDLRQGIHADKLIF. DNA for the CDR3: TGTGCTCTTGGGGAACTAGACCTACGTCAGGGGATACACGCCGATAAACTCATCTTT.

This clone was counted only a few times. The protein TCRdb gives is from a much larger clone and does not agree with this DNA's translation at residue 11, likely a read error; the protein shown here comes from the DNA. The V call is TRDV1, the J call TRDJ1; 7 bases match TRDD2. TCRdb offers no J gene call, so here the DNA was matched to germline to obtain one. The junction had 13 bases not matched to a gene; V was cut back by 0 bases and J by 0 bases. From germline, CDR1 is TSWWSYY and CDR2 QGS. The CDR3 is 19 residues long. CDR3 bases: TGTGCTCTTGGGGAACTTCCGGCCTTCCTTGCCCCATACACCGATAAACTCATCTTT. Amino acids: CALGELPAFLAPYTDKLIF.

This clone occurred a few times. This sequence is one base from a far larger clone and is likely a read error. This same CDR3 is encoded by further DNA sequences in the sample. No J gene was called, and the V gene is TRDV2; TRDD3, the D gene given by the table, was not confirmed from the DNA. The CDR3 runs to 13 residues. Germline CDR1 GEAIGNYY, CDR2 EKD. The CDR3: CACDGISTDKLIF. CDR3 DNA: TGTGCCTGTGACGGGATATCCACCGATAAACTCATCTTC.

Turning to this clone: Just one base apart from a much larger clone, this may be a read error. The same CDR3 arises from other DNA sequences in this sample as well. The rearrangement links TRDV2 to TRDJ1; 7 bases align to TRDD3. The CDR3 runs to 19 residues. Germline lookup yields CDR1 GEAIGNYY and CDR2 EKD. The CDR3 region has the DNA TGTGCCTGTGACACCGTTAGTCCGGTGGGGGACACGTACACTGATAAACTCATCTTT. Translated, it gives CACDTVSPVGDTYTDKLIF.